The clone carrying this TCR beta chain was counted between two and nine times. Its antigen is as yet unknown. This record belongs to a study of cytomegalovirus exposure and HLA in healthy donors. Study findings and constraints: A prior analysis recorded that most TCR beta V segments were productive about 90% or about 30% of the time. Rarity held for most TCR sequences, but there were some public TCRs that occurred in many donors.

This PCR relied on a set of 60 Vbeta primers and 13 Jbeta primers. TCRdb's table, derived via immunoSEQ multiplex PCR, lists solely in-frame clones and lacks some. The data show around 130,000 clones, 80% seen once. Per the germline V gene, CDR1 is MNHEY and CDR2 is SMNVEV (reference sequence). The CDR3 runs to 15 residues. With 8 bases clipped from V and 7 bases from J, the junction kept 12 bases outside the gene matches. The clonotype comes from a woman in her thirties or forties in good health and CMV-seronegative. The sequenced sample was PBMCs. This chain links TRBV27 with TRBJ2-2, with 8 bases that match TRBD1. CDR3 amino acids: CASLRAGGGRGELFF. In DNA form, the CDR3 reads TGTGCCAGCCTTAGGGCAGGGGGCGGGCGCGGGGAGCTGTTTTTT.